This is a list of T cell receptor beta chains from one sample in a study of T cell changes during pregnancy in multiple sclerosis. Sequencing used immunoSEQ multiplex PCR; TCRdb keeps in-frame clones, though not all of them. The table shows 45,000 to 55,000 clones, with almost 90% occurring only once. Sequencing used peripheral blood, obtained in the first trimester of pregnancy. These receptor sequences come from a female donor in good health, enrolled as a control in a pregnancy study. The CDR3 runs from the conserved cysteine through the conserved F or W. D genes are given only for firm matches. Part of the rows lack a size; the others show once, few, many or a class for expanded clones.

clone size	J gene	V gene	D gene	CDR3 protein	CDR3 DNA
-	TRBJ2-1	TRBV4-2	-	CASSQGGTQGGEQFF	TGTGCCAGCAGCCAAGGGGGTACTCAAGGGGGTGAGCAGTTCTTC
-	TRBJ2-1	TRBV4-2	-	CASSQELVLSNNEQFF	TGTGCCAGCAGCCAAGAACTAGTTCTATCGAACAATGAGCAGTTCTTC
-	TRBJ1-5	TRBV6-1	-	CASSQGHSNQPQHF	TGTGCCAGCAGCCAGGGGCATAGCAATCAGCCCCAGCATTTT
-	TRBJ2-3	TRBV7-9	TRBD2	CASSSGLAGGSDTQYF	TGTGCCAGCAGCTCGGGACTAGCGGGAGGCTCAGATACGCAGTATTTT
-	TRBJ2-1	TRBV7-2	TRBD2	CASSSELLAGELEQFF	TGTGCCAGCAGCTCCGAGTTACTAGCGGGAGAGCTTGAGCAGTTCTTC
-	TRBJ2-7	TRBV2	TRBD1	CASSEGTGVYEQYF	TGTGCCAGCAGTGAAGGGACAGGGGTTTACGAGCAGTACTTC
-	TRBJ2-7	TRBV28	TRBD2	CASRSAGAGEQYF	TGTGCCAGCAGGTCGGCGGGAGCGGGAGAGCAGTACTTC
-	TRBJ2-2	TRBV18	TRBD1	CASSPPGQNTAGELFF	TGTGCCAGCTCACCCCCGGGACAGAATACTGCCGGGGAGCTGTTTTTT
-	TRBJ2-2	TRBV6-1	TRBD2	CASSEPPERGTGELFF	TGTGCCAGCAGTGAACCCCCCGAGCGGGGCACCGGGGAGCTGTTTTTT
-	TRBJ1-5	TRBV9	TRBD1	CASSAGQGNQPQHF	TGTGCCAGCAGCGCAGGACAGGGGAATCAGCCCCAGCATTTT
-	TRBJ1-1	TRBV19	-	CASSMVSLRTEAFF	TGTGCCAGTAGTATGGTGTCCCTCAGGACTGAAGCTTTCTTT
-	TRBJ2-7	TRBV28	TRBD2	CASSTPLPLAGGFRDEQYF	TGTGCCAGCAGTACCCCATTGCCACTAGCGGGGGGCTTTCGCGACGAGCAGTACTTC
-	TRBJ1-3	TRBV4-3	-	CASSPSLPGNTIYF	TGCGCCAGCAGCCCCTCCCTTCCCGGAAACACCATATATTTT
-	TRBJ1-5	TRBV19	-	CASSPLNQPQHF	TGTGCCAGTAGTCCTCTTAATCAGCCCCAGCATTTT
-	TRBJ2-1	TRBV12-5	-	CASGLRSNEQFF	TGTGCTAGTGGTTTGCGGTCGAATGAGCAGTTCTTC
-	TRBJ1-2	TRBV29-1	-	CSVEEAPDGGGYTF	TGCAGCGTTGAGGAGGCCCCGGACGGCGGTGGCTACACCTTC
-	TRBJ1-3	TRBV21-1	-	CASRSTGQSSGNTIYF	TGTGCCAGCAGATCGACAGGGCAGAGCTCTGGAAACACCATATATTTT
-	TRBJ1-1	TRBV5-5	-	CASSFSGEGETEAFF	TGTGCCAGCAGCTTTTCAGGGGAAGGGGAGACTGAAGCTTTCTTT
-	TRBJ2-7	TRBV6-6	-	CASSYRYEQYF	TGTGCCAGCAGTTACCGCTACGAGCAGTACTTC
once	TRBJ2-1	TRBV5-1	TRBD1	CASSLDRVRDEQFF	TGCGCCAGCAGCCTGGACAGGGTGAGGGATGAGCAGTTCTTC
-	TRBJ2-7	TRBV29-1	TRBD1	CSVDEVAGGEQYF	TGCAGCGTTGATGAGGTGGCAGGGGGCGAGCAGTACTTC
-	TRBJ2-7	TRBV4-1	-	CASSQEGGGTYEQYF	TGCGCCAGCAGCCAAGAAGGTGGGGGGACCTACGAGCAGTACTTC
-	TRBJ2-5	TRBV7-2	-	CASSFGPTGETQYF	TGTGCCAGCAGCTTCGGTCCTACGGGAGAGACCCAGTACTTC
-	TRBJ1-2	TRBV29-1	TRBD1	CSVERTGGHDGYTF	TGCAGCGTTGAGAGAACAGGGGGCCACGATGGCTACACCTTC
-	TRBJ2-7	TRBV4-2	TRBD2	CASSQVGGGAAEQYF	TGTGCCAGCAGCCAAGTGGGCGGGGGGGCCGCCGAGCAGTACTTC
once	TRBJ2-1	TRBV6-6	TRBD2	CASSYVSSGDNEQFF	TGTGCCAGCAGTTACGTGTCTAGCGGTGACAATGAGCAGTTCTTC
-	TRBJ2-1	TRBV2	-	CASRGPHGQFF	TGTGCCAGCAGGGGGCCTCACGGGCAGTTCTTC
-	TRBJ2-2	TRBV7-6	-	CASSLGPSNTGELFF	TGTGCCAGCAGCTTGGGGCCTTCTAACACCGGGGAGCTGTTTTTT